The 2 T cell receptor beta chains listed next were all sequenced from one sample in a study of blood T cell repertoires in COVID-19 (dated by TCRdb to about 2020). The library was produced with the immunoSEQ multiplex PCR assay. In its TCRdb copy, this immuneACCESS table keeps in-frame sequences only and misses some clones. Where compared with another copy, unresolved V genes explain less than half of these, and the others have no known cause. Across this sample there are 98,000 or so clones, with 85% to 90% seen only once. The ten biggest clones cover approximately 5.1% of the sample. What was sequenced was peripheral blood. The source is a human donor in a cohort sampled during active COVID-19.

The chain joins TRBV7-8 to TRBJ2-6; the match to TRBD1 covers 7 bases. Germline V gene sequence: CDR1 SGHVS, CDR2 FQNEAQ. V gave up 5 bases and J gave up 3 bases; unmatched junction bases: 10. The length of the CDR3 is 17 residues. CDR3 sequence: CASSRDRVYGGANVLTF. In nucleotides, the CDR3 is TGTGCCAGCAGCAGAGACAGGGTGTACGGTGGGGCCAACGTCCTGACTTTC.

V and J are TRBV3-1 (or the pseudogene TRBV3-2) and TRBJ2-1, with D possibly matching TRBD2 (6 bases). The CDR3 covers 14 residues. CDR1 LGHDT and CDR2 YNNKEL come from the germline V gene (reference sequence). Trimming stripped 7 bases from V and 1 base from J, with 11 bases between. DNA for the CDR3: TGTGCCAGCATGGGGGGTTATTCCTACAATGAGCAGTTCTTC. Amino acids: CASMGGYSYNEQFF.